This TCR beta chain was sequenced in a study of blood T cells in healthy people across ages. Study-level points and caveats: Strong correlation was found linking TCR beta diversity to naive T cell percentage. Estimates of diversity drawn from one million T cells were considered underestimates.

On this clonotype itself: Its cognate antigen is unknown.

Then a second PCR, running roughly 7 to 11 cycles, was carried out with a sample-barcoded 5' primer and a J-beta primer mix. Researchers report that a template-switch adaptor with 12 random nucleotides tagged each cDNA molecule. Each CDR3 protein gets one entry after TCRdb re-called the 5' RACE reads with MiXCR. The sample consists of about 1.7 million distinct CDR3 sequences, roughly 27% of them appearing once. The clonotype originates from a woman aged 30 to 39 in good health. Sequencing was performed on blood.

CDR3 region: CASGLPRRRPNTGELFF. Written as DNA, the CDR3 is TGTGCTAGTGGCCTCCCCCGCCGTCGTCCGAACACCGGGGAGCTGTTTTTT. The rearrangement joins TRBV12-5 to TRBJ2-2; no clear D. The V gene's germline CDR1 is LGHNT and CDR2 FRNRAP. Trimming pared 6 bases from V and 0 bases from J, leaving 17 bases between. CDR3 length equals 17 residues.